These 23 T cell receptor beta chains were all obtained from the same sample, sequenced in a study of shared clonotypes between healthy human individuals. Assay used: immunoSEQ multiplex PCR; TCRdb lists only in-frame clones, some missing. Of about 1.1 million clones listed, roughly 74% are singletons. The sample was memory CD4+ T cells from PBMCs. The subset was: CD45RA-negative fraction. Receptors originate from a young man in good health. Some clones in this sample may be carry-over from other donors' samples.

The V and J genes are TRBV5-1 and TRBJ2-2; 9 bases are a match to TRBD1. The V and J ends lost 4 bases and 6 bases, in that order; junction bases with no gene match: 7. The CDR3 covers 15 residues. Germline CDR1 SGHRS, CDR2 YFSETQ. This CDR3 reads CASSPGTGYAGELFF. The DNA of the CDR3 is TGCGCCAGCAGCCCTGGGACAGGGTACGCCGGGGAGCTGTTTTTT.

V gene TRBV9 combines with J gene TRBJ1-2; the match to TRBD1 covers 10 bases. Germline CDR1 and CDR2: SGDLS and YYNGEE. CDR3 length: 16 residues. Germline trimming cut 2 bases from V and 8 bases from J; bases unmatched to any gene: 12. The DNA for the CDR3 is TGTGCCAGCAGCGTGGCAGGGACAGGGGCCACTAGAGGCTACACCTTC. This translates into CASSVAGTGATRGYTF.

The V call is TRBV20-1, the J call TRBJ2-7, with D unclear. Germline V gene data show CDR1 as DFQATT and CDR2 as SNEGSKA (reference sequence). CDR3 size: 11 residues. V was shortened by 1 base and J by 6 bases, with 7 bases between the two germline ends. CDR3 DNA: TGCAGTGCTAGAGGTCCGCTCGAGCAGTACTTC. Residues: CSARGPLEQYF.

The rearrangement uses TRBV18 and TRBJ2-7; 9 bases agree with TRBD1. Trimming took 3 bases from V and 6 from J; bases not matched to a gene: 6. Germline-derived CDR1 and CDR2 are KGHSH and LQKENI. CDR3 size: 14 residues. The CDR3 DNA reads TGTGCCAGCTCACCGGCGGGACAGGGATCCGAGCAGTACTTC. Its translation: CASSPAGQGSEQYF.

The rearrangement links TRBV6-5 to TRBJ1-3; maybe TRBD1 (5 bases). The CDR3 consists of 15 residues. V was shortened by 6 bases and J by 0 bases, with 12 bases between the two germline ends. Per germline, CDR1 MNHEY and CDR2 SVGAGI. The CDR3 is CASSPGGGSGNTIYF. The CDR3, as DNA: TGTGCCAGCAGCCCCGGCGGGGGCTCTGGAAACACCATATATTTT.

The V call is TRBV5-4, the J call TRBJ2-1; TRBD2 aligns across 7 bases. CDR1 is SGHNT, CDR2 YYREEE, per germline (reference sequence). Trimming at V came to 3 bases and at J to 4 bases, leaving 7 bases not matched to a gene. This CDR3 has 15 amino acids. The CDR3 DNA reads as TGTGCCAGCAGCTCGCTAGCGGCCACTTACAATGAGCAGTTCTTC. Translated, it gives CASSSLAATYNEQFF.

The chain has TRBV28 and TRBJ1-4; D gene unclear. This CDR3 has 14 amino acids. With 6 bases removed from V and 6 bases from J, the gap between germline ends came to 14 bases. Germline lookup yields CDR1 MDHEN and CDR2 SYDVKM. In nucleotides, the CDR3 is TGTGCCAGCAGGGTGTTCGGATTCGATGAAAAACTGTTTTTT. Translation: CASRVFGFDEKLFF. The full variable domain, rest sourced from reference TRBV28 and TRBJ1-4, is DVKVTQSSRYLVKRTGEKVFLECVQDMDHENMFWYRQDPGLGLRLIYFSYDVKMKEKGDIPEGYSVSREKKERFSLILESASTNQTSMYLCASRVFGFDEKLFFGSGTQLSVL.

This chain links TRBV7-9 with TRBJ2-1; 9 nucleotides line up with TRBD2. CDR1 and CDR2 from the germline V gene are SEHNR and FQNEAQ (reference sequence). J was trimmed by 5 bases and V by 5 bases; bases with no gene match: 7. The CDR3 totals 15 residues. The CDR3 nucleotides are TGTGCCAGCAGCGCCGGGCTAGCGGGAAACAATGAGCAGTTCTTC. Translating it yields CASSAGLAGNNEQFF.

In its sample, this clone was seen once. This CDR3 is also generated by other DNA sequences in the sample. The gene calls are TRBV30 and TRBJ1-4; D gene ambiguous. Trimming took off 0 bases at V and 7 bases at J, with 6 bases between the two ends. The CDR3 loop spans 12 amino acids. Germline assignment: CDR1 GTSNPN and CDR2 SVGIG (reference sequence). CDR3 DNA: TGTGCCTGGAGTGTAAGCGCTGAAAAACTGTTTTTT. This gives the protein CAWSVSAEKLFF.

This clone appeared once. This rearrangement joins TRBV30 to TRBJ2-2, with D hard to call. The CDR3 loop spans 11 amino acids. V was trimmed by 5 bases and J by 3 bases, leaving 4 bases between them. Per the germline V gene, CDR1 is GTSNPN and CDR2 is SVGIG (reference sequence). The DNA for the CDR3 is TGTGCCTGGTACGACACCGGGGAGCTGTTTTTT. Amino acid sequence: CAWYDTGELFF.

This chain connects TRBV11-2 to TRBJ2-5; 12 nucleotides agree with TRBD2. CDR1 is SGHAT and CDR2 is FQNNGV in the germline V gene. Trimming cost V 3 bases and J 5 bases; bases outside gene matches: 7. CDR3 size: 16 residues. CDR3 sequence reads: CASSLASGRAGETQYF. DNA for the CDR3: TGTGCCAGCAGCTTGGCTAGCGGGAGGGCCGGGGAGACCCAGTACTTC.

The chain carries TRBV10-1 and TRBJ1-5; D gene ambiguous. The CDR3 contains 13 residues. V lost 2 bases and J 6 bases, leaving 8 bases between the germline ends. Germline-derived CDR1 and CDR2 are WNHNN and SYGVQD (reference sequence). The CDR3: CASSEAGGQPQHF. As DNA, the CDR3 is TGCGCCAGCAGTGAGGCAGGCGGTCAGCCCCAGCATTTT.

The sample holds a few counts of this clone. The chain combines TRBV28 with TRBJ1-1; D is unresolved. The CDR3 has 12 amino acids. The V gene lost 5 bases and the J gene lost 6 bases, with 10 bases spanning the gap. Germline assignment: CDR1 MDHEN and CDR2 SYDVKM. DNA of the CDR3: TGTGCCAGCAGTCCCAATCGGCCTGAAGCTTTCTTT. Translating it yields CASSPNRPEAFF. Full variable domain (missing parts from reference TRBV28 and TRBJ1-1): DVKVTQSSRYLVKRTGEKVFLECVQDMDHENMFWYRQDPGLGLRLIYFSYDVKMKEKGDIPEGYSVSREKKERFSLILESASTNQTSMYLCASSPNRPEAFFGQGTRLTVV.

This chain uses TRBV6-5 with TRBJ2-3; 7 bases map to TRBD2. The trim removed 6 bases at V and 4 bases at J, leaving 4 bases unmatched. This CDR3 has 13 amino acids. Germline CDR1 and CDR2: MNHEY and SVGAGI. CDR3 DNA sequence: TGTGCCAGCAGGAGCGGACTAGCAGATACGCAGTATTTT. Its protein is CASRSGLADTQYF.

The chain uses TRBV27 and TRBJ2-4; D call uncertain. This CDR3 region has 21 residues. Per the germline V gene, CDR1 is MNHEY and CDR2 is SMNVEV (reference sequence). The germline V and J ends were trimmed by 1 base and 0 bases, with 25 bases remaining between them. CDR3 sequence: CASSLWVGDILYPLAKNIQYF. CDR3 bases: TGTGCCAGCAGTTTATGGGTTGGGGATATCTTATACCCATTAGCCAAAAACATTCAGTACTTC.

The CDR3 sequence is CASSLGPQGNTEAFF. CDR3 sequence (DNA): TGTGCCAGCAGCTTAGGTCCTCAGGGAAACACTGAAGCTTTCTTT. The V and J genes are TRBV11-2 and TRBJ1-1, with a tentative D call TRBD1 (5 bases). Germline V gene sequence: CDR1 SGHAT, CDR2 FQNNGV. The CDR3 covers 15 residues. Deletions cut 1 base from V and 2 bases from J, with 11 bases between.

The rearrangement uses TRBV15 and TRBJ2-1, with D hard to call. Germline V gives CDR1 LNHNV, CDR2 YYDKDF (reference sequence). The CDR3 covers 14 residues. Trimming removed 3 bases from V and 9 bases from J, with 15 bases in between. CDR3: CATSRRSPQSEQFF. CDR3 nucleotide sequence: TGTGCCACCAGCAGGCGGTCACCCCAGAGTGAGCAGTTCTTC. Full variable domain (rest looked up from reference TRBV15 and TRBJ2-1): DAMVIQNPRYQVTQFGKPVTLSCSQTLNHNVMYWYQQKSSQAPKLLFHYYDKDFNNEADTPDNFQSRRPNTSFCFLDIRSPGLGDTAMYLCATSRRSPQSEQFFGPGTRLTVL.

This chain uses TRBV6-5 with TRBJ2-7, with D perhaps TRBD2 (5 bases). Between the trimmed V and J ends, which lost 4 bases and 6 bases, there was a span of 10 bases. Germline assignment: CDR1 MNHEY and CDR2 SVGAGI. CDR3 size: 12 residues. CDR3 region: CASSSGRGEQYF. The CDR3 region has the DNA TGTGCCAGCAGTTCCGGACGGGGCGAGCAGTACTTC.

This clone showed up just once. At the DNA level, this CDR3 is encoded by other sequences in the same sample as well. The chain employs TRBV5-1 and TRBJ2-5; 12 nucleotides agree with TRBD2. CDR3 length: 14 residues. V dropped 4 bases and J dropped 3; count of bases not matched to a gene: 1. In germline, CDR1 is SGHRS, CDR2 YFSETQ. The CDR3 nucleotides read TGCGCCAGCAGCCTAGCGGGAGGGGAAGAGACCCAGTACTTC. Its translation is CASSLAGGEETQYF.

This clone was recorded many times. The chain carries TRBV29-1 and TRBJ1-1, with D uncertain. V lost 4 bases to trimming and J lost 0 bases, with 15 bases between them. Germline V gene sequence: CDR1 SQVTM, CDR2 ANQGSEA. The CDR3 has 15 residues. This CDR3 is CSVAGGWAMNTEAFF. For the CDR3, the DNA is TGCAGCGTTGCCGGTGGGTGGGCAATGAACACTGAAGCTTTCTTT.

CDR3 protein: CASSLAPGLAGDANEQFF. Written as DNA, the CDR3 is TGTGCCAGCAGCTTAGCCCCGGGACTAGCGGGAGACGCCAATGAGCAGTTCTTC. The J gene is TRBJ2-1, the V gene TRBV7-2; TRBD2 agrees at 14 bases. Germline lookup yields CDR1 SGHTA and CDR2 FQGNSA. CDR3 length equals 18 residues. Trimming removed 0 bases from V and 6 bases from J; junction bases left unmatched: 7.

Remarks on this clone: Other nucleotide sequences in the sample specify the same CDR3. The chain employs TRBV9 and TRBJ2-3; maybe TRBD2 (5 bases). Germline V gives CDR1 SGDLS, CDR2 YYNGEE. Trimming cost V 4 bases and J 0 bases, with 9 bases left between them. This CDR3 spans 14 amino acids. For the CDR3, the DNA is TGTGCCAGCAGCATCAGGACTAGCACAGATACGCAGTATTTT. This gives the protein CASSIRTSTDTQYF.

This clone has just a few counts. The same CDR3 arises from other DNA sequences in this sample as well. The chain carries TRBV20-1 and TRBJ2-1; D unclear. The CDR3 totals 11 residues. Germline CDR1 DFQATT, CDR2 SNEGSKA (reference sequence). V was shortened by 1 base and J by 4 bases, with 2 bases between the two germline ends. The CDR3 DNA reads as TGCAGTGCTAGAGGGTACAATGAGCAGTTCTTC. Amino acids: CSARGYNEQFF.